Below are 19 T cell receptor beta chains sequenced from a single sample in a study of siplizumab effects on memory and regulatory T cells. The method was immunoSEQ multiplex PCR; TCRdb's version includes in-frame clones alone and lacks a portion of them. The repertoire holds tens of thousands of clones, with roughly 88% as singletons. Material: Tregs sorted from blood. The receptors derive from a human donor in good health.

The chain has TRBV28 and TRBJ1-2; D is possibly TRBD1 (5 bases). CDR3 length: 15 residues. V lost 1 base and J 7 bases, leaving 16 bases between the germline ends. CDR1 is MDHEN, CDR2 SYDVKM, per germline. CDR3 region: CASSLYSWGGVGYTF. CDR3 coding DNA: TGTGCCAGCAGTTTATATTCCTGGGGGGGAGTTGGCTACACCTTC.

The chain couples TRBV27 to TRBJ1-6; tentatively, D is TRBD1 (6 bases). The germline gives CDR1 MNHEY, CDR2 SMNVEV (reference sequence). Trimming removed 3 bases at V and 8 bases at J, with 14 bases between. The CDR3 sequence is 15 residues long. This CDR3 reads CASSLRWGRDSPLHF. The CDR3 nucleotides read TGTGCCAGCAGTTTGCGTTGGGGGCGGGATTCACCCCTCCACTTT.

This clone was recorded once. The V gene is TRBV19, the J gene TRBJ2-3, with 7 bases lining up with TRBD1. The V segment lost 5 bases and the J segment 2 bases; nucleotides outside the gene matches: 7. The V gene's germline CDR1 is LNHDA and CDR2 SQIVND (reference sequence). The CDR3 extends over 15 amino acids. The CDR3 region is CASSPWTGNTDTQYF. DNA for the CDR3: TGTGCCAGTAGTCCATGGACAGGCAACACAGATACGCAGTATTTT.

V usage is TRBV6-6 and J usage is TRBJ1-5, with D unresolved. Germline V gene lookup returns CDR1 MNHNY and CDR2 SVGAGI (reference sequence). This CDR3 is 15 amino acids long. The V end lost 0 bases, the J end lost 6 bases, and 12 bases lay between the germline ends. The CDR3 region is CASSYSTLTGQPQHF. CDR3 nucleotides: TGTGCCAGCAGTTACTCTACCCTGACTGGTCAGCCCCAGCATTTT.

The chain combines TRBV5-8 with TRBJ2-5; 9 bases map to TRBD2. The CDR3 has 15 residues. With V trimmed by 1 base and J by 3 bases, 4 bases remained unmatched. Germline CDR1 is SGHTS and CDR2 is YDEGEE. The CDR3 spells CASSLRLAGKETQYF. In nucleotides, the CDR3 is TGTGCCAGCAGCTTGCGGCTAGCGGGAAAAGAGACCCAGTACTTC.

The chain has TRBV9 and TRBJ1-2; TRBD1 matches at 7 bases. V trimming: 3 bases; J trimming: 0 bases; junction bases outside the gene matches: 8. The CDR3 runs 16 residues. From germline, CDR1 is SGDLS and CDR2 YYNGEE. The chain's CDR3 is CASSAGTEVTNYGYTF. CDR3 nucleotide sequence: TGTGCCAGCAGCGCCGGGACAGAGGTTACTAACTATGGCTACACCTTC.

The chain employs TRBV28 and TRBJ1-2, with TRBD1 matching over 8 bases. The CDR3 runs to 14 residues. J lost 2 bases, V lost 3 bases, and 2 bases had no gene match. Germline values: CDR1 MDHEN, CDR2 SYDVKM. The CDR3, as DNA: TGTGCCAGCAGTTTGGCAGGGGGCAACTATGGCTACACCTTC. This gives the protein CASSLAGGNYGYTF.

The chain is built from TRBV10-3 and TRBJ1-4, with a tentative D call TRBD1 (5 bases). Germline CDR1 and CDR2: ENHRY and SYGVKD. CDR3 length equals 16 residues. V was trimmed by 0 bases and J by 5 bases, leaving 13 bases between them. In DNA form, the CDR3 reads TGTGCCATCAGTGAGTCTCGGAGACAGAGGAATGAAAAACTGTTTTTT. Its protein is CAISESRRQRNEKLFF.

V and J are TRBV11-3 and TRBJ2-7; D gene uncertain. Trimming shortened V by 2 bases and J by 0 bases, and 5 bases separated the two germline ends. This CDR3 contains 13 residues. Germline CDR1 is SGHNT and CDR2 is YENEEA. The CDR3 nucleotides read TGTGCCAGCAGCTTACCCGGCTCCTACGAGCAGTACTTC. It is translated as CASSLPGSYEQYF. The entire variable domain, with the rest obtained from reference TRBV11-3 and TRBJ2-7, is as follows: EAGVVQSPRYKIIEKKQPVAFWCNPISGHNTLYWYLQNLGQGPELLIRYENEEAVDDSQLPKDRFSAERLKGVDSTLKIQPAELGDSAVYLCASSLPGSYEQYFGPGTRLTVT.

The V and J genes are TRBV6-6 and TRBJ2-3, with D maybe TRBD2 (6 bases). Trimming cost V 0 bases and J 1 base, with 8 bases left between them. Germline V gene lookup returns CDR1 MNHNY and CDR2 SVGAGI (reference sequence). CDR3 length: 15 residues. Here the CDR3 DNA reads TGTGCCAGCAGTTACTCGGGGGGAGGCACAGATACGCAGTATTTT. Its translation is CASSYSGGGTDTQYF.

This chain uses TRBV6-6 with TRBJ1-2; D not resolved. The CDR3 runs to 16 residues. V was shortened by 0 bases and J by 3 bases, with 14 bases between the two germline ends. The germline V gene has CDR1 MNHNY and CDR2 SVGAGI (reference sequence). The CDR3 spells CASSYSEWLYDYGYTF. The CDR3 nucleotides are TGTGCCAGCAGTTACTCGGAATGGTTGTATGACTATGGCTACACCTTC.

The chain couples TRBV7-2 to TRBJ2-1; 7 bases align to TRBD2. Unmatched junction bases numbered 2, after V lost 5 bases and J lost 4 bases. Germline V gene sequence: CDR1 SGHTA, CDR2 FQGNSA. The CDR3 contains 13 residues. The CDR3 DNA sequence: TGTGCCAGCAGCCGGGACTATTACAATGAGCAGTTCTTC. Its translation: CASSRDYYNEQFF.

The genes are TRBV30 and TRBJ2-7; 7 bases fit TRBD2. This CDR3 comprises 13 residues. Germline CDR1 is GTSNPN and CDR2 is SVGIG (reference sequence). Trimming took 3 bases from V and 5 from J; bases not matched to a gene: 7. CDR3 nucleotide sequence: TGTGCCTGGAGGGCAGGGAGGGGTCACGAGCAGTACTTC. This encodes CAWRAGRGHEQYF.

A single count supports this clone. The chain couples TRBV6-4 to TRBJ2-2; TRBD1 agrees at 7 bases. The CDR3 has 14 residues. V shed 6 bases and J 7 bases; nucleotides not matched to a gene: 8. CDR1 MRHNA and CDR2 SNTAGT come from the germline V gene. The CDR3 region has the DNA TGTGCCAGCAGGGCCGGGACAGCCTACGGGGAGCTGTTTTTT. Encoded protein: CASRAGTAYGELFF.

This clone was recorded a few times. The sample contains more than one DNA sequence encoding this CDR3. The gene calls are TRBV5-1 and TRBJ1-3, with TRBD1 identical over 7 bases. This CDR3 is 15 amino acids long. V trimming: 0 bases; J trimming: 2 bases; junction bases outside the gene matches: 2. The germline CDR1 and CDR2 sequences are SGHRS and YFSETQ. The CDR3 coding sequence is TGCGCCAGCAGCTTGGGGACAGGAGCTGGAAACACCATATATTTT. It is translated as CASSLGTGAGNTIYF.

The chain employs TRBV19 and TRBJ1-5, with D unclear. The germline CDR1 and CDR2 sequences are LNHDA and SQIVND (reference sequence). V lost 5 bases, J lost 3 bases, and 11 bases lay in between. There are 14 residues in the CDR3. The CDR3 nucleotides read TGTGCCAGTAGTCAGCAGGCTATCAATCAGCCCCAGCATTTT. Its translation is CASSQQAINQPQHF.

This rearrangement joins TRBV5-5 to TRBJ2-2; D uncertain. The CDR3 has 12 residues. Germline loops: CDR1 SGHKS, CDR2 YYEKEE (reference sequence). Trimming removed 2 bases from V and 7 bases from J, with 6 bases in between. In nucleotides, the CDR3 is TGTGCCAGCAGCTTTAGGTACGGGGAGCTGTTTTTT. This gives the protein CASSFRYGELFF.

J is TRBJ2-7 and V is TRBV7-9; D is unclear. Germline CDR1 and CDR2: SEHNR and FQNEAQ (reference sequence). CDR3 length equals 11 residues. Trimming cost V 1 base and J 3 bases, with 1 base left between them. CDR3 protein: CASSLDYEQYF. DNA of the CDR3: TGTGCCAGCAGCTTAGACTACGAGCAGTACTTC.

The chain is built from TRBV10-3 and TRBJ2-1; TRBD1 agrees at 8 bases. Germline CDR1 is ENHRY and CDR2 is SYGVKD. The CDR3 runs to 15 residues. V gave up 2 bases and J gave up 7 bases; unmatched junction bases: 7. In DNA form, the CDR3 reads TGTGCCATCAGTGAGACCGGACAGGGTAGGAATGAGCAGTTCTTC. It yields the protein CAISETGQGRNEQFF.